Each of the 23 T cell receptor beta chains below was sequenced from the same sample in a study of CD8 T cells in ankylosing spondylitis. One entry per CDR3 protein results from TCRdb running MiXCR on the 5' RACE reads. The data show 150,000 to 200,000 distinct CDR3 sequences, around 19% seen once. Sequencing was performed on blood, either unsorted or a sorted T cell fraction (not recorded which). The receptors come from a male donor with ankylosing spondylitis or in good health (not recorded which).

This clonotype was detected many times. V is TRBV5-1 and J is TRBJ2-5; a weak D match, TRBD2 (5 bases). Trimming took 2 bases from V and 2 from J, leaving 7 bases between them. CDR3 size: 13 residues. Germline V gene data show CDR1 as SGHRS and CDR2 as YFSETQ. The CDR3 spells CASSFGIQETQYF. For the CDR3, the DNA is TGCGCCAGCAGCTTCGGGATTCAAGAGACCCAGTACTTC. Variable domain in full (rest from reference TRBV5-1 and TRBJ2-5): KAGVTQTPRYLIKTRGQQVTLSCSPISGHRSVSWYQQTPGQGLQFLFEYFSETQRNKGNFPGRFSGRQFSNSRSEMNVSTLELGDSALYLCASSFGIQETQYFGPGTRLLVL.

V gene TRBV12-3 or TRBV12-4 combines with J gene TRBJ2-3; 8 bases map to TRBD1. The length of the CDR3 is 14 residues. The junction had 5 bases not matched to a gene; V was cut back by 4 bases and J by 5 bases. CDR3 nucleotide sequence: TGTGCCAGCAGTTACAGGGGGTTGGGAGATACGCAGTATTTT. It codes for CASSYRGLGDTQYF.

This clonotype showed up many times. The rearrangement uses TRBV28 and TRBJ2-7, with TRBD1 matching over 8 bases. V trimming: 8 bases; J trimming: 0 bases; junction bases outside the gene matches: 9. The CDR3 runs to 15 residues. From germline, CDR1 is MDHEN and CDR2 SYDVKM. The CDR3 DNA is TGTGCCAGCCACAATCCAGGGGGCAGCTCCTACGAGCAGTACTTC. Amino acids: CASHNPGGSSYEQYF.

This clonotype was observed at least ten times. The rearrangement joins TRBV5-1 to TRBJ1-2; maybe TRBD1 (6 bases). The germline V and J ends were trimmed by 4 bases and 2 bases, with 18 bases remaining between them. CDR3 length equals 16 residues. Germline CDR1 and CDR2: SGHRS and YFSETQ. CDR3 sequence reads: CASSGGRDTSNYGYTF. The CDR3 DNA follows: TGCGCCAGCAGCGGGGGACGGGACACTTCGAACTATGGCTACACCTTC.

This sequence joins TRBV11-2 and TRBJ2-4, with D perhaps matching TRBD1 (6 bases). The germline gives CDR1 SGHAT, CDR2 FQNNGV. Trimming took 1 base from V and 2 from J, leaving 12 bases between them. The CDR3 runs to 16 residues. CDR3 DNA: TGTGCCAGCAGCTTAGTCCCACAGGGCCCCAAAAACATTCAGTACTTC. This sequence encodes CASSLVPQGPKNIQYF. Combining the CDR3 with reference TRBV11-2 and TRBJ2-4 gives the whole variable domain EAGVAQSPRYKIIEKRQSVAFWCNPISGHATLYWYQQILGQGPKLLIQFQNNGVVDDSQLPKDRFSAERLKGVDSTLKIQPAKLEDSAVYLCASSLVPQGPKNIQYFGAGTRLSVL.

This clonotype was counted ten times or more. The V and J genes are TRBV20-1 and TRBJ2-1, with D perhaps matching TRBD2 (6 bases). Trimming removed 6 bases at V and 4 bases at J, with 10 bases between. Germline V gene lookup returns CDR1 DFQATT and CDR2 SNEGSKA (reference sequence). The CDR3 length is 12 residues. The CDR3 region is CSARLVYNEQFF. The CDR3, as DNA: TGCAGTGCAAGACTAGTGTACAATGAGCAGTTCTTC.

This clonotype was counted at least ten times. The rearrangement joins TRBV5-1 to TRBJ1-5; the D gene is possibly TRBD1 (5 bases). CDR3 length: 14 residues. Trimming pared 4 bases from V and 7 bases from J, leaving 15 bases between. Germline V gene data show CDR1 as SGHRS and CDR2 as YFSETQ. CDR3 sequence: CASSPGTSGQPQHF. The CDR3 bases are TGCGCCAGCAGCCCTGGGACGTCGGGCCAGCCCCAGCATTTT.

Ten or more counts support this clonotype. This chain links TRBV7-9 with TRBJ1-1; D gene ambiguous. The CDR3 has 12 amino acids. Deletions cut 0 bases from V and 4 bases from J, with 3 bases between. Germline values: CDR1 SEHNR, CDR2 FQNEAQ (reference sequence). This CDR3 reads CASSLAGTEAFF. The CDR3 DNA sequence: TGTGCCAGCAGCTTAGCGGGCACTGAAGCTTTCTTT.

This clonotype was recorded at least ten times. The chain links TRBV3-1 to TRBJ2-7; D possibly matches TRBD1 or TRBD2 (5 bases each). Trimming took 6 bases from V and 4 from J, leaving 19 bases between them. The V gene's germline CDR1 is LGHDT and CDR2 YNNKEL (reference sequence). CDR3 length: 15 amino acids. CDR3 residues: CASRSASGTRYEQYF. CDR3 sequence (DNA): TGTGCCAGCAGAAGCGCTTCCGGGACGCGATACGAGCAGTACTTC.

This clonotype was counted a single time. This chain uses TRBV5-5 with TRBJ2-1; D is perhaps TRBD2 (6 bases). V gave up 4 bases and J gave up 5 bases, with 10 bases separating them. CDR1 and CDR2 from the germline V gene are SGHKS and YYEKEE (reference sequence). This CDR3 is 13 amino acids long. The CDR3 DNA reads TGTGCCAGCAGCAACGCGGGGAACAATGAGCAGTTCTTC. Its translation is CASSNAGNNEQFF. Full variable domain (rest looked up from reference TRBV5-5 and TRBJ2-1): DAGVTQSPTHLIKTRGQQVTLRCSPISGHKSVSWYQQVLGQGPQFIFQYYEKEERGRGNFPDRFSARQFPNYSSELNVNALLLGDSALYLCASSNAGNNEQFFGPGTRLTVL.

This chain uses TRBV2 with TRBJ1-6; TRBD1 matches 7 bases. Looked up from germline, CDR1 is SNHLY and CDR2 is FYNNEI. Trimming at V came to 6 bases and at J to 6 bases, leaving 5 bases not matched to a gene. The CDR3 has 14 amino acids. CDR3 DNA: TGTGCCAGCAGCGGAGGGACAGTTAATTCACCCCTCCACTTT. Translated, it gives CASSGGTVNSPLHF.

This clonotype was seen only a few times. The chain employs TRBV28 and TRBJ2-7; TRBD1 aligns across 10 bases. The junction had 8 bases not matched to a gene; V was cut back by 6 bases and J by 3 bases. This CDR3 contains 15 residues. CDR1 MDHEN and CDR2 SYDVKM come from the germline V gene. DNA of the CDR3: TGTGCCAGCAGGGACAGGGGGATTCTAGGCTACGAGCAGTACTTC. Amino acid sequence: CASRDRGILGYEQYF.

This clonotype was seen a few times. The J gene is TRBJ1-2, the V gene TRBV30; D not resolved. Trimming stripped 4 bases from V and 1 base from J, with 10 bases between. The V gene's germline CDR1 is GTSNPN and CDR2 SVGIG (reference sequence). The CDR3 contains 13 residues. This CDR3 reads CAWKSTFNYGYTF. The CDR3 DNA reads as TGTGCCTGGAAATCGACGTTTAACTATGGCTACACCTTC.

This clonotype was counted only a few times. This rearrangement joins TRBV5-5 to TRBJ2-2; maybe TRBD2 (6 bases). V was shortened by 4 bases and J by 3 bases, with 13 bases between the two germline ends. The CDR3 is 15 residues long. Germline V lookup: CDR1 SGHKS, CDR2 YYEKEE (reference sequence). The CDR3 DNA is TGTGCCAGCAGCCCTTCTAGCGTCGACACCGGGGAGCTGTTTTTT. This codes for CASSPSSVDTGELFF. The full variable domain, with the rest looked up from reference TRBV5-5 and TRBJ2-2, is DAGVTQSPTHLIKTRGQQVTLRCSPISGHKSVSWYQQVLGQGPQFIFQYYEKEERGRGNFPDRFSARQFPNYSSELNVNALLLGDSALYLCASSPSSVDTGELFFGEGSRLTVL.

This clonotype was recorded many times. This rearrangement joins TRBV5-1 to TRBJ2-1; 9 positions match TRBD1. The germline V gene encodes CDR1 SGHRS and CDR2 YFSETQ. CDR3 size: 16 residues. V dropped 0 bases and J dropped 6; count of bases not matched to a gene: 7. CDR3 sequence (DNA): TGCGCCAGCAGCTTGGGTTCCGGGACAGGGCTCAATGAGCAGTTCTTC. It codes for CASSLGSGTGLNEQFF. The full variable domain, with the rest looked up from reference TRBV5-1 and TRBJ2-1, is KAGVTQTPRYLIKTRGQQVTLSCSPISGHRSVSWYQQTPGQGLQFLFEYFSETQRNKGNFPGRFSGRQFSNSRSEMNVSTLELGDSALYLCASSLGSGTGLNEQFFGPGTRLTVL.

In its sample, this clonotype was seen many times. The chain carries TRBV2 and TRBJ2-2, with 7 bases that match TRBD2. CDR1 is SNHLY and CDR2 is FYNNEI in the germline V gene. This CDR3 is built from 14 residues. J gave up 3 bases and V 7 bases, and 5 bases lay outside the gene matches. CDR3 bases: TGTGCCAGCACCGGCGGGAGCGACACCGGGGAGCTGTTTTTT. This translates into CASTGGSDTGELFF.

The chain links TRBV20-1 to TRBJ1-5; the D is unclear. V shed 6 bases and J shed 2 bases, with 14 bases lying between them. In germline, CDR1 is DFQATT, CDR2 SNEGSKA (reference sequence). CDR3 length equals 14 residues. The DNA of the CDR3 is TGCAGTGCGAGGGAATTTCGCGGCAATCAGCCCCAGCATTTT. Protein product: CSAREFRGNQPQHF.

The chain joins TRBV28 to TRBJ1-3, with no clear D. V was cut by 4 bases and J by 7 bases, with 8 bases left in between. The germline V gene has CDR1 MDHEN and CDR2 SYDVKM. The CDR3 is made up of 12 amino acids. The CDR3 sequence: CASSSISNTIYF. The CDR3 DNA reads TGTGCCAGCAGTTCGATCAGTAACACCATATATTTT.

This clonotype was detected a few times. This chain's CDR3 is CASSGGLAGRTGELFF. CDR3 DNA: TGCGCCAGCAGCGGGGGACTAGCGGGCCGCACCGGGGAGCTGTTTTTT. V usage is TRBV5-1 and J usage is TRBJ2-2; 12 bases map to TRBD2. CDR3 length: 16 amino acids. CDR1 is SGHRS and CDR2 is YFSETQ in the germline V gene. V lost 4 bases to trimming and J lost 4 bases; unmatched junction nucleotides: 5.

This clonotype has a count of ten or more. The V and J genes are TRBV10-3 and TRBJ1-4, with a weak D call TRBD1 (5 bases). CDR1 and CDR2 (germline): ENHRY, SYGVKD. The CDR3 is made up of 14 amino acids. Trimming removed 0 bases from V and 6 bases from J, with 8 bases in between. CDR3 region: CAISESQGDEKLFF. For the CDR3, the DNA is TGTGCCATCAGTGAGTCCCAGGGTGATGAAAAACTGTTTTTT.

The sample holds many counts of this clonotype. An end of the junction does not agree with germline; a read error may underlie this. The chain uses TRBV27 and TRBJ2-3, with 9 bases that match TRBD2. The germline V gene encodes CDR1 MNHEY and CDR2 SMNVEV (reference sequence). This CDR3 contains 15 residues. The CDR3 sequence: CASSFSGTSIDTQYF. DNA for the CDR3: TGTGCCAGCAGTTTCTCCGGGACTAGCATAGATACGCAGTATTTT.

This clonotype has at least ten counts. The chain couples TRBV5-1 to TRBJ2-7, with D perhaps TRBD2 (5 bases). The CDR3 runs 15 residues. The V end lost 0 bases, the J end lost 3 bases, and 13 bases lay between the germline ends. CDR1 SGHRS and CDR2 YFSETQ come from the germline V gene. The CDR3 loop reads CASSLDLAVHYEQYF. DNA for the CDR3: TGCGCCAGCAGCTTGGATCTAGCTGTTCACTACGAGCAGTACTTC.

The chain recombines TRBV5-5 with TRBJ2-3, with a tentative D call TRBD2 (5 bases). This CDR3 has 15 residues. Germline values: CDR1 SGHKS, CDR2 YYEKEE (reference sequence). V shed 4 bases and J shed 4 bases, with 16 bases lying between them. CDR3 DNA: TGTGCCAGCAGCGGAGGATCCTTTTTGGCAGATACGCAGTATTTT. Its protein product is CASSGGSFLADTQYF.